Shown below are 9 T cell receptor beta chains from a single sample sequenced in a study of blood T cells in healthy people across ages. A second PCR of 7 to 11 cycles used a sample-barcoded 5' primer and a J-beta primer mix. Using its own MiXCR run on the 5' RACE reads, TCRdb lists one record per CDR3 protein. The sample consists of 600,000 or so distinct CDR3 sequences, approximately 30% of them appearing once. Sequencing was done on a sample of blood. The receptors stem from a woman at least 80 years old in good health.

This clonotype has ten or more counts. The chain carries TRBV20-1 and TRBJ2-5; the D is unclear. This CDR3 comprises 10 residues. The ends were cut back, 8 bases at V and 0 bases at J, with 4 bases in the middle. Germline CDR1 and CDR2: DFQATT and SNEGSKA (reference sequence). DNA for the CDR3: TGCAGTATGTACCAAGAGACCCAGTACTTC. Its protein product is CSMYQETQYF.

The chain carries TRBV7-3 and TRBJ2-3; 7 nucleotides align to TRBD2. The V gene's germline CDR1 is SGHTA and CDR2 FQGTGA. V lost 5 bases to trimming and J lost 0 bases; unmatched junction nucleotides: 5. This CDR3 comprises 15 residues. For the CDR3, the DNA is TGTGCCAGCAGCCCGGGACTACGAAGCACAGATACGCAGTATTTT. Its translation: CASSPGLRSTDTQYF.

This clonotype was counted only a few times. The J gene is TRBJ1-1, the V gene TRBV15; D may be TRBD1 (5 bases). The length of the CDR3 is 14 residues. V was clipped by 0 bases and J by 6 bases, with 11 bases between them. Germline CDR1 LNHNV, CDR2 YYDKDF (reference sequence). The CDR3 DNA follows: TGTGCCACCAGCAGAGATAGGGGTCTGTCTGAAGCTTTCTTT. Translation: CATSRDRGLSEAFF.

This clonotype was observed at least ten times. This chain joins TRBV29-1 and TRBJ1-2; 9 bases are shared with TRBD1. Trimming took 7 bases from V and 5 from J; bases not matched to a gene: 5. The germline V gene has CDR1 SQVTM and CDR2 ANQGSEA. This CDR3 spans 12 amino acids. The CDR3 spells CSAAGTGYGYTF. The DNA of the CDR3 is TGCAGCGCCGCGGGGACAGGGTATGGCTACACCTTC.

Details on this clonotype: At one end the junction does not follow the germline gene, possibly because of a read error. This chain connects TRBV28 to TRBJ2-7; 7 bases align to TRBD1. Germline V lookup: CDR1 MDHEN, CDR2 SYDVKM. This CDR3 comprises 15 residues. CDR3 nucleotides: TGTGCCACCAGTATCCCTGGTGACAGGGTGTACGAGCAGTACTTC. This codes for CATSIPGDRVYEQYF. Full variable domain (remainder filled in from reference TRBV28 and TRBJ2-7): DVKVTQSSRYLVKRTGEKVFLECVQDMDHENMFWYRQDPGLGLRLIYFSYDVKMKEKGDIPEGYSVSREKKERFSLILESASTNQTSMYLCATSIPGDRVYEQYFGPGTRLTVT.

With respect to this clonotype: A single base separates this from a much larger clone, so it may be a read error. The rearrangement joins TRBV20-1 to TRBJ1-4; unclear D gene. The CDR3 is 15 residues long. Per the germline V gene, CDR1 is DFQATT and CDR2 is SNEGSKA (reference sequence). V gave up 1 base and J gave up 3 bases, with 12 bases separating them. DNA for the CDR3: TGCAGTGCTAGAGTCCCCTGGCCCCCTAATGAAAAACTGTTTTTT. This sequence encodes CSARVPWPPNEKLFF.

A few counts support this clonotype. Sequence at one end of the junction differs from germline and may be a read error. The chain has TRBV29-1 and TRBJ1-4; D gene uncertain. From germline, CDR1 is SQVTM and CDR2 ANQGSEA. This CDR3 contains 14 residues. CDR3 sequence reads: CSVVVGSSNEKRFF. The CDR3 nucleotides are TGCAGCGTTGTGGTGGGCAGTTCTAATGAAAAACGGTTTTTT.

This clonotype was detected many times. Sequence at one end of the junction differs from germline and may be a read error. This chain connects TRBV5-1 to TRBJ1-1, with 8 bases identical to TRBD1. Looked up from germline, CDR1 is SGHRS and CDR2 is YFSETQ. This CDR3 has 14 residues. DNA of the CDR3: TGTGCCAGCTCACCAGACAGGGGGAACACTGAAGCTTTCTTT. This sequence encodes CASSPDRGNTEAFF.

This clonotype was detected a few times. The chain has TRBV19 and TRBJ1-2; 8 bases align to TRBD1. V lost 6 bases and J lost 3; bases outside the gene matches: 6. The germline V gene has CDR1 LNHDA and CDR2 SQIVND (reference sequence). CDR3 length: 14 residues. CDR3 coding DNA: TGTGCCAGTAGGCAGGGGGCCCGAGACTATGGCTACACCTTC. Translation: CASRQGARDYGYTF.